Listed below are T cell receptor beta chains from one sample, sequenced in a study of blood T cell repertoires in COVID-19. Using immunoSEQ multiplex PCR, the repertoire was profiled, and TCRdb retains in-frame clones only, with some absent. Of a few hundred thousand clones in the sample, roughly 84% were seen once. The sequencing input was PBMCs or T cells enriched from blood (not recorded which). The receptors were gathered from a woman aged 35 to 49 who had recovered from COVID-19. CDR3s leave out the opening cysteine and the closing phenylalanine or tryptophan. D genes are given only for firm matches.

TRBV15	TRBJ2-3	TRBD2	ATSRMGSGRAQDTQY
TRBV7-3	TRBJ2-1	TRBD2	ASSPLSGGPGEQF
TRBV9	TRBJ1-4	-	ASSVGAGEKLF
TRBV2	TRBJ1-1	TRBD1	ASSLQGATEAF
TRBV10-3	TRBJ2-4	TRBD1	AISPGQPKNIQY
TRBV28	TRBJ1-1	TRBD1	ASSLYRGRNTEAF
TRBV7-6	TRBJ1-2	TRBD1	ASSPQGNYGYT
TRBV6-5	TRBJ1-2	TRBD1	ASTTGQGARGYT
TRBV27	TRBJ1-1	-	ASSLPGMNTEAF
TRBV9	TRBJ2-1	-	ASSVVRDDPYNEQF
TRBV28	TRBJ2-1	-	ASHSGLSYNEQF
TRBV9	TRBJ2-6	-	ASSPSSGANVLT
TRBV9	TRBJ2-5	TRBD1	ASSAGTGGLQETQY
TRBV18	TRBJ1-2	-	ASSPLIETTGRNYGYT
TRBV19	TRBJ1-5	TRBD1	ASSRRQGENQPQH
TRBV6-5	TRBJ1-1	-	ASSPGQNTEAF
TRBV10-3	TRBJ1-5	TRBD1	AISLDREDQPQH
TRBV2	TRBJ1-2	-	ASSDRGRVSGYT
TRBV6-5	TRBJ1-2	TRBD1	ASSPRTGGEGYT
TRBV5-5	TRBJ1-2	-	ASSLAGGNYGYT
TRBV30	TRBJ1-3	TRBD1	AWQAGQGTGNTIY
TRBV5-8	TRBJ2-2	-	ASRVQIGELF
TRBV20-1	TRBJ2-2	TRBD1	SASQGVTGELF
TRBV7-9	TRBJ2-4	-	ASSLYGEAAKNIQY
TRBV27	TRBJ2-7	TRBD1	ASSFSGQVIYEQY
TRBV11-2	TRBJ2-1	-	ASSFLLALDNEQF
TRBV18	TRBJ1-5	-	ASSVEGDQPQH
TRBV5-1	TRBJ1-1	TRBD1	ASSLGNRGTEAF
TRBV7-2	TRBJ1-1	-	ASSQQEIEAF
TRBV28	TRBJ1-5	-	ASSLTASYSNQPQH
TRBV2	TRBJ1-2	-	ASRLRTGGYT
TRBV28	TRBJ2-2	TRBD1	ASRHPGTGWDTGELF
TRBV10-2	TRBJ1-2	TRBD1	ASSDRQQGGYT
TRBV12-3/TRBV12-4	TRBJ1-1	-	ASSLGQVAF
TRBV11-2	TRBJ2-2	TRBD2	ASSLVTSGKNTGELF
TRBV30	TRBJ2-2	-	AWERTASFANTGELF
TRBV18	TRBJ1-5	-	ASSPGAGEQPQH
TRBV11-2	TRBJ2-1	-	ASSFAWSSYNEQF
TRBV20-1	TRBJ2-1	-	SARQGGEQF
TRBV2	TRBJ2-5	TRBD1	ASSPGTGRETQY
TRBV7-2	TRBJ2-1	TRBD2	ASSPGTRFGEQF
TRBV5-1	TRBJ1-4	-	ASSWQSNEKLF